Below, 5 T cell receptor beta chains from the same sample are listed, as sequenced in a study of blood T cell repertoires in COVID-19. Libraries were prepared by immunoSEQ multiplex PCR; TCRdb keeps only in-frame clonotypes and omits some of them. The profile shows a few hundred thousand clones, around 90% of them singletons. The sample was PBMCs or T cells enriched from blood (not recorded which). All receptors come from a man aged 25-40 years who had recovered from COVID-19.

The genes are TRBV13 and TRBJ1-2; 7 nucleotides match TRBD1. The CDR3 runs to 13 residues. V was clipped by 5 bases and J by 5 bases; unmatched bases: 5. Germline V CDR1 and CDR2: PRHDT, FYEKMQ (reference sequence). The CDR3 here is CASSDRALYGYTF. CDR3 nucleotides: TGTGCCAGCAGCGACAGGGCGCTTTATGGCTACACCTTC.

The rearrangement links TRBV12-3 or TRBV12-4 to TRBJ1-2; D ambiguous. V was cut by 5 bases and J by 6 bases, with 10 bases left in between. The CDR3 has 12 amino acids. The CDR3: CASSVSFDGYTF. The DNA of the CDR3 is TGTGCCAGCAGTGTCTCGTTCGATGGCTACACCTTC.

Concerning this clone itself: Within the sample, other DNA sequences also encode this same CDR3. The CDR3 spells CASSTGTGGYEQYF. The CDR3 nucleotides are TGTGCCAGTAGCACCGGGACAGGGGGCTACGAGCAGTACTTC. V and J are TRBV19 and TRBJ2-7; 11 bases line up with TRBD1. The CDR3 is 14 amino acids. V was pared by 6 bases and J by 3 bases, with 4 bases of the junction left unmatched. Germline V gene data show CDR1 as LNHDA and CDR2 as SQIVND (reference sequence).

The chain is built from TRBV5-5 and TRBJ2-3, with 9 bases fitting TRBD2. The trim removed 3 bases at V and 2 bases at J, leaving 7 bases unmatched. The CDR3 runs to 16 residues. Germline CDR1 SGHKS, CDR2 YYEKEE (reference sequence). The CDR3 loop is CASSWSGGPPTDTQYF. CDR3 nucleotides: TGTGCCAGCAGCTGGAGCGGGGGGCCCCCCACAGATACGCAGTATTTT.

The chain joins TRBV5-1 to TRBJ1-2; perhaps TRBD1 as D (6 bases). V was cut by 1 base and J by 8 bases, with 15 bases left in between. Germline V gene sequence: CDR1 SGHRS, CDR2 YFSETQ. The CDR3 contains 14 residues. The CDR3 region is CASSLSDSTLGYTF. The CDR3 DNA reads as TGCGCCAGCAGCTTGTCGGACAGTACCCTGGGCTACACCTTC.